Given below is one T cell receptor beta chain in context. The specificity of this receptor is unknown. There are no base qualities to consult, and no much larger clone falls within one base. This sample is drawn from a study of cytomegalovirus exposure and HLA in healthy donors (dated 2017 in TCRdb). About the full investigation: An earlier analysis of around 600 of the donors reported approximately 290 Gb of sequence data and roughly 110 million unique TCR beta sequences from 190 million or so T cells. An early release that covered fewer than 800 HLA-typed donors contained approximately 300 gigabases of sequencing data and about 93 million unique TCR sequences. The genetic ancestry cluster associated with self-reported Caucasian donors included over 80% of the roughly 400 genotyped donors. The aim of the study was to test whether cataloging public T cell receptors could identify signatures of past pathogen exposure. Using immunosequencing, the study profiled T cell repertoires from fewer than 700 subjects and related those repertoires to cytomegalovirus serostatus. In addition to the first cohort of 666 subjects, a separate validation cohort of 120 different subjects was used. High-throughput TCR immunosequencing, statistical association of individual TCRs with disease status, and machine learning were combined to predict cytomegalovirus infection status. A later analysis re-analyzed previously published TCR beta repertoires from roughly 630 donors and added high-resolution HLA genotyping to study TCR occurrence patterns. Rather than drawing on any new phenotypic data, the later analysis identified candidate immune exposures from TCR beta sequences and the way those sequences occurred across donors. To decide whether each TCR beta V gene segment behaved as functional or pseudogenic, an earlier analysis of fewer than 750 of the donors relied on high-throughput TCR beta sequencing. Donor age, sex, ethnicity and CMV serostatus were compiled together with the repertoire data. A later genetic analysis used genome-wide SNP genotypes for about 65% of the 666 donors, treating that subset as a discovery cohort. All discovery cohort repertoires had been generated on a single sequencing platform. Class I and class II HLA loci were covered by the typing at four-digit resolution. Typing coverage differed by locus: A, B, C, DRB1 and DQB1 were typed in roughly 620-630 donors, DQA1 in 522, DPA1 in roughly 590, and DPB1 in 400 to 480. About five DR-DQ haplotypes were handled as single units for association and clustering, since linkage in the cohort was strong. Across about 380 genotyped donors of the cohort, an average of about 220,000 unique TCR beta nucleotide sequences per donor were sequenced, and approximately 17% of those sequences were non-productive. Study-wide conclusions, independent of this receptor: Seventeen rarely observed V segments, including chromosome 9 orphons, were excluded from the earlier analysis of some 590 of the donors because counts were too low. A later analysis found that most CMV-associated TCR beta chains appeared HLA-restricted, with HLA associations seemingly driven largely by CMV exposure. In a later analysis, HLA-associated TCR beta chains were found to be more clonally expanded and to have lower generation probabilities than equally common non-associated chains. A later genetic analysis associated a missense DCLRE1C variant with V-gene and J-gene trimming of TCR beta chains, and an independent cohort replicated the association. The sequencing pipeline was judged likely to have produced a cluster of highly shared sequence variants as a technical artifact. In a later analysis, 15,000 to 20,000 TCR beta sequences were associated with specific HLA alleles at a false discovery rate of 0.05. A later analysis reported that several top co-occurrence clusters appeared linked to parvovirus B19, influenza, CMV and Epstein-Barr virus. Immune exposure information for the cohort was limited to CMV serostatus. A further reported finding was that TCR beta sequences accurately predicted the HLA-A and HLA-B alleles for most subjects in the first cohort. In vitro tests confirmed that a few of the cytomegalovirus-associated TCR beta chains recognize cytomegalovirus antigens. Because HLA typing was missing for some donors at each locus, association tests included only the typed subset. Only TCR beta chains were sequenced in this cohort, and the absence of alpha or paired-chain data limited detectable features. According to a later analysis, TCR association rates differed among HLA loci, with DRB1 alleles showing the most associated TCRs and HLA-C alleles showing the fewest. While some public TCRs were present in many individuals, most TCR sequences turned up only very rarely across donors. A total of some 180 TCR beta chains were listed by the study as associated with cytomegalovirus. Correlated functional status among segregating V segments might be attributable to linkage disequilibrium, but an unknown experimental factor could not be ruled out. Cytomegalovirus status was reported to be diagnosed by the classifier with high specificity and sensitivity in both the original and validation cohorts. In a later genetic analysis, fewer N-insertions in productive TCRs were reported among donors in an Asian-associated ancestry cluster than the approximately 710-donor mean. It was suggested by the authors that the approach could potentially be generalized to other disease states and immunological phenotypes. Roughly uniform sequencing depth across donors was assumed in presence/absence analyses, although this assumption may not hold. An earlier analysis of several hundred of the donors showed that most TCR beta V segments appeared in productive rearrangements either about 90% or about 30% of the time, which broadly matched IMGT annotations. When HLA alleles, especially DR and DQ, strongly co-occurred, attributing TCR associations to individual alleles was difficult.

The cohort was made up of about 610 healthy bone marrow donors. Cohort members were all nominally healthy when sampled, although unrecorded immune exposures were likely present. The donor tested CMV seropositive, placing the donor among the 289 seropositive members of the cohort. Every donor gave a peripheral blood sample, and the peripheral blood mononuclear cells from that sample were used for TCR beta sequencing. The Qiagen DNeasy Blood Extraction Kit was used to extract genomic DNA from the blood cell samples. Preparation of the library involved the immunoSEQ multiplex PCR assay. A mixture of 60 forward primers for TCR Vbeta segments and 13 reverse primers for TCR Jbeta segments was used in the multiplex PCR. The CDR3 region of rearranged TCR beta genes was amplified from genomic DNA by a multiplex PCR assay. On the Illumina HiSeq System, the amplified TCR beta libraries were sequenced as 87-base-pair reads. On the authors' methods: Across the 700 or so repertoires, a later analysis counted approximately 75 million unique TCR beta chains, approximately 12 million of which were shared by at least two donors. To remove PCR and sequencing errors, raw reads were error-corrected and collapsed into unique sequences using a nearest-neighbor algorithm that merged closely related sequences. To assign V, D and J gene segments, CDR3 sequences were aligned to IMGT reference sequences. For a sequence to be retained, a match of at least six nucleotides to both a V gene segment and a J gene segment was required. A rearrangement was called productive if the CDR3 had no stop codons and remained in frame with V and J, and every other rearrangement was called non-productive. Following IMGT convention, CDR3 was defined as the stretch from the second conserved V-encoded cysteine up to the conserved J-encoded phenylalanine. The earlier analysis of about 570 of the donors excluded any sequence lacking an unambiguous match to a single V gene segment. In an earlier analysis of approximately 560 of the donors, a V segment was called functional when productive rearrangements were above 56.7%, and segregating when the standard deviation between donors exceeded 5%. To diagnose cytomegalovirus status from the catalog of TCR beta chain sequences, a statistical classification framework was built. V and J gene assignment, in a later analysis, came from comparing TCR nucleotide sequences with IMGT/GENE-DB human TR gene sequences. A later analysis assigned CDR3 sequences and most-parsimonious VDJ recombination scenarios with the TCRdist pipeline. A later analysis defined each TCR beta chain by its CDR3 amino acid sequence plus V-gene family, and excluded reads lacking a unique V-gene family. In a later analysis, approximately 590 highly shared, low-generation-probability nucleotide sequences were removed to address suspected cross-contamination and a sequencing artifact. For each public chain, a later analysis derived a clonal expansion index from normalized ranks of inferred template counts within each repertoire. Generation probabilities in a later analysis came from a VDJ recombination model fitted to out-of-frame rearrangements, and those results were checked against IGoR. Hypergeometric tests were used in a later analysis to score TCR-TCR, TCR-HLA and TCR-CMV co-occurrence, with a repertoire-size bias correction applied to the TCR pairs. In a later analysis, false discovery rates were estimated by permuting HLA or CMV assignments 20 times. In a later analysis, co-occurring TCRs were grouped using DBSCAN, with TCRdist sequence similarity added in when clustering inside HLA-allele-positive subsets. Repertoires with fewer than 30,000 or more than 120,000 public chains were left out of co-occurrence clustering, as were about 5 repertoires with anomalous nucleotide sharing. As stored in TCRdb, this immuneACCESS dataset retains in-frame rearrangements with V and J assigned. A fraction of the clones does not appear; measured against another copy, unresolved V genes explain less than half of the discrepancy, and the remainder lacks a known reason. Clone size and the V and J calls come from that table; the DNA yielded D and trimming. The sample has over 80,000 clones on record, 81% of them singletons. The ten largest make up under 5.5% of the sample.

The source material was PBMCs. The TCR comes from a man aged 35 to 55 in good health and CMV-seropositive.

The CDR3 amino acid sequence is: CASSVAEGRYNEQFF. The DNA sequence is as follows: TGTGCCAGCAGCGTAGCGGAGGGCCGCTACAATGAGCAGTTCTTC. Recombination linked TRBV9 to TRBJ2-1; 6 matching bases give a weak D call of TRBD2. V drops 0 bases and J drops 3 bases, leaving 10 bases in between. The CDR3 measures 15 amino acids from cysteine to phenylalanine. The only DNA kept is the CDR3, 45 bases in frame from the first base. CDR1 and CDR2, per the germline V gene, are SGDLS and YYNGEE.